This T cell receptor beta chain is drawn from a study of Ad26.COV2.S vaccination and SARS-CoV-2 variants. Assay used: immunoSEQ multiplex PCR; TCRdb lists only in-frame clones, some missing. The repertoire consists of about 350,000 clones, with around 88% occurring once and the leading ten covering 9.5% to 12%. Noted treatment: roughly 18 received Ad26.COV2.S at low or high dose, single or two shots; 5 received placebo; per-sample allocation not given. Sample collection was performed on day 63 after the first vaccine or placebo injection. In the vaccine, an Ad26 vector expressed the SARS-CoV-2 spike of the Wuhan strain. V shed 3 bases and J shed 7 bases, with 36 bases lying between them. The CDR3 is made up of 22 amino acids.

This chain joins TRBV23-1 and TRBJ1-4, with D tentatively TRBD1 (6 bases). TRBV23-1 counts as an open reading frame of uncertain function. This clonotype originated in a person between 18 and 65 years old who received the Ad26.COV2.S COVID-19 vaccine or a placebo. The sequencing used peripheral blood, collected in a trial of Ad26.COV2.S vaccine versus placebo. This CDR3 is CASSHPRPQRQVWCGLGEKLFF. The CDR3 DNA sequence: TGCGCCAGCAGTCATCCCCGACCGCAAAGACAGGTATGGTGCGGGTTAGGTGAAAAACTGTTTTTT.